Shown below are 19 T cell receptor beta chains from a single sample sequenced in a study of cytomegalovirus exposure and HLA in healthy donors. Clones were read by immunoSEQ multiplex PCR, and TCRdb kept only the in-frame ones, dropping some. The sample has fewer than 120,000 clones, over 75% seen once. What was sequenced was PBMCs. These receptors came from a woman aged 30 to 39 in good health and CMV-seropositive.

The chain employs TRBV5-1 and TRBJ1-5; D unclear. Germline V lookup: CDR1 SGHRS, CDR2 YFSETQ. V lost 3 bases, J lost 7 bases, and 17 bases lay in between. CDR3 length: 15 residues. CDR3 residues: CASSWAGRAGQPQHF. The CDR3 DNA sequence: TGCGCCAGCAGCTGGGCCGGGAGGGCGGGACAGCCCCAGCATTTT.

The chain combines TRBV6-5 with TRBJ2-5; D might be TRBD2 (6 bases). The CDR3 runs to 13 residues. Trimming stripped 6 bases from V and 2 bases from J, with 10 bases between. Germline CDR1 reads MNHEY; CDR2 reads SVGAGI. As DNA, the CDR3 is TGTGCCAGCAGGGTTGGGGGGCAAGAGACCCAGTACTTC. It translates to CASRVGGQETQYF.

This sequence joins TRBV19 and TRBJ1-3; D is unresolved. Germline-derived CDR1 and CDR2 are LNHDA and SQIVND (reference sequence). CDR3 size: 14 residues. The V and J ends lost 5 bases and 0 bases respectively, with 8 bases between them. Here the CDR3 reads CASSPQSSGNTIYF. The CDR3 DNA reads as TGTGCCAGTAGTCCACAGAGCTCTGGAAACACCATATATTTT.

The chain recombines TRBV7-3 with TRBJ2-3; a weak D match, TRBD2 (5 bases). CDR1 SGHTA and CDR2 FQGTGA come from the germline V gene. The CDR3 is made up of 13 amino acids. The V end was cut by 3 bases, the J end by 10 bases, with 14 bases between. CDR3 in amino acids: CASSLEEPAPQYF. CDR3 coding DNA: TGTGCCAGCAGCTTGGAGGAACCGGCCCCGCAGTATTTT.

The chain links TRBV2 to TRBJ1-5, with D perhaps matching TRBD1 (6 bases). This CDR3 has 16 amino acids. Germline V gene lookup returns CDR1 SNHLY and CDR2 FYNNEI. V lost 6 bases and J 3 bases, leaving 18 bases between the germline ends. CDR3 residues: CASSGIPTGYNQPQHF. DNA of the CDR3: TGTGCCAGCAGCGGGATCCCGACAGGATACAATCAGCCCCAGCATTTT.

The chain uses TRBV9 and TRBJ1-3, with D possibly TRBD1 on 6 matching bases. Looked up from germline, CDR1 is SGDLS and CDR2 is YYNGEE. Trimming cost V 3 bases and J 0 bases, with 7 bases left between them. There are 14 residues in the CDR3. The CDR3 region has the DNA TGTGCCAGCAGCGGACAGGTCTCTGGAAACACCATATATTTT. It is translated as CASSGQVSGNTIYF.

The chain employs TRBV7-9 and TRBJ1-1; D is undetermined. Germline CDR1 and CDR2: SEHNR and FQNEAQ (reference sequence). This CDR3 is built from 15 residues. V lost 8 bases and J 1 base, leaving 17 bases between the germline ends. CDR3 amino acids: CASLIGGGSNTEAFF. CDR3 coding DNA: TGTGCCAGCCTTATCGGAGGCGGGTCGAACACTGAAGCTTTCTTT.

This clone was seen a single time. The chain uses TRBV29-1 and TRBJ1-1; D call uncertain. Germline CDR1 is SQVTM and CDR2 is ANQGSEA. V dropped 2 bases and J dropped 1 base, with 11 bases sitting between them. The CDR3 is 14 amino acids. The CDR3 nucleotides read TGCAGCGTTGAACGTCGGGTGTGGAACACTGAAGCTTTCTTT. Its translation: CSVERRVWNTEAFF.

This chain joins TRBV4-2 and TRBJ2-5; 7 bases map to TRBD1. Trimming at V came to 0 bases and at J to 4 bases, leaving 2 bases not matched to a gene. Per germline, CDR1 LGHNA and CDR2 YNFKEQ. This CDR3 is 14 amino acids long. CDR3 bases: TGTGCCAGCAGCCAAGAGACAGGGTCAGAGACCCAGTACTTC. It codes for CASSQETGSETQYF.

This rearrangement joins TRBV10-3 to TRBJ1-2; D is unclear. The CDR3 has 12 residues. V was clipped by 6 bases and J by 0 bases, with 5 bases between them. Germline CDR1 and CDR2: ENHRY and SYGVKD. CDR3 bases: TGTGCCATCAGCCAGACTAACTATGGCTACACCTTC. Amino acids: CAISQTNYGYTF.

The chain uses TRBV30 and TRBJ1-2; D gene ambiguous. Per the germline V gene, CDR1 is GTSNPN and CDR2 is SVGIG (reference sequence). The CDR3 sequence is 13 residues long. V was trimmed by 3 bases and J by 2 bases, leaving 10 bases between them. In DNA, the CDR3 is TGTGCCTGGAGGCGAGGTTACAACTATGGCTACACCTTC. Translating it yields CAWRRGYNYGYTF.

This clone was recorded once. The gene calls are TRBV9 and TRBJ2-1; D ambiguous. V was pared by 2 bases and J by 5 bases, with 5 bases between. CDR1 is SGDLS, CDR2 YYNGEE, per germline. The CDR3 covers 12 residues. This CDR3 reads CASSVLDNEQFF. In nucleotides, the CDR3 is TGTGCCAGCAGCGTCTTAGACAATGAGCAGTTCTTC.

This clone has just one count. The chain employs TRBV11-1 and TRBJ2-2, with TRBD2 matching over 9 bases. J was trimmed by 0 bases and V by 5 bases; bases with no gene match: 1. The CDR3 has 15 residues. CDR1 SGHAT and CDR2 FQDESV come from the germline V gene (reference sequence). In DNA form, the CDR3 reads TGTGCCAGCAGCGGACTAGCGCCGAACACCGGGGAGCTGTTTTTT. Translated, it gives CASSGLAPNTGELFF.

The chain recombines TRBV28 with TRBJ1-2; unclear D gene. The germline V gene has CDR1 MDHEN and CDR2 SYDVKM. This CDR3 region has 12 residues. V shed 3 bases and J shed 9 bases, with 11 bases lying between them. The CDR3 loop reads CASSFGPGSYTF. The CDR3 nucleotides read TGTGCCAGCAGTTTCGGGCCGGGGAGCTACACCTTC.

J is TRBJ2-7 and V is TRBV5-4; weak D call: TRBD2 (5 bases). The CDR3 is 13 residues long. Between the trimmed V and J ends, which lost 2 bases and 1 base, there was a span of 7 bases. The V gene's germline CDR1 is SGHNT and CDR2 YYREEE (reference sequence). CDR3 loop: CASSFRGSYEQYF. The CDR3 DNA follows: TGTGCCAGCAGCTTCCGGGGATCCTACGAGCAGTACTTC.

The rearrangement uses TRBV15 and TRBJ2-7; D uncertain. Trimming removed 1 base at V and 6 bases at J, with 10 bases between. This CDR3 is 13 amino acids long. Germline V lookup: CDR1 LNHNV, CDR2 YYDKDF (reference sequence). The CDR3 here is CATSRGQFTEQYF. In DNA, the CDR3 is TGTGCCACCAGCAGAGGACAATTCACCGAGCAGTACTTC.

As for this clone: The same CDR3 is also encoded by other DNA sequences in this sample. V and J are TRBV9 and TRBJ2-3; weak D call: TRBD2 (6 bases). V dropped 2 bases and J dropped 4 bases, with 8 bases sitting between them. The CDR3 length is 13 residues. The V gene's germline CDR1 is SGDLS and CDR2 YYNGEE. The CDR3 is CASSVGGSDTQYF. The CDR3 nucleotides read TGTGCCAGCAGCGTCGGAGGGTCAGATACGCAGTATTTT.

The genes are TRBV7-8 and TRBJ2-1; D ambiguous. Trimming left V 4 bases short and J 5 bases short, with 9 bases between. This CDR3 spans 13 amino acids. The germline CDR1 and CDR2 sequences are SGHVS and FQNEAQ. The CDR3 nucleotides read TGTGCCAGCAGCTACAACAGAAACAATGAGCAGTTCTTC. It is translated as CASSYNRNNEQFF. Looking up the rest from reference TRBV7-8 and TRBJ2-1 gives the full variable domain: GAGVSQSPRYKVAKRGQDVALRCDPISGHVSLFWYQQALGQGPEFLTYFQNEAQLDKSGLPSDRFFAERPEGSVSTLKIQRTQQEDSAVYLCASSYNRNNEQFFGPGTRLTVL.

The chain links TRBV6-5 to TRBJ2-7, with D perhaps matching TRBD1 (6 bases). CDR1 is MNHEY and CDR2 is SVGAGI in the germline V gene. V lost 7 bases and J lost 2, with 12 bases in between. This CDR3 contains 13 residues. Here the CDR3 reads CASMRTAAYEQYF. DNA of the CDR3: TGTGCCAGCATGCGGACAGCGGCCTACGAGCAGTACTTC.